These 6 T cell receptor beta chains were sequenced from one sample in a study of blood T cells in healthy people across ages (dated by TCRdb to about 2015). The library was generated by 5' RACE. These reads were obtained on an Illumina HiSeq 2500. A second 7 to 11 cycle PCR used a sample-barcoded 5' primer and a J-beta primer mix. Using fastp trimming at Q25 and MiXCR clonotype assembly, TCRdb reanalyzed the public sequencing data and kept in-frame beta chains. For every CDR3 protein sequence, its rows merge into one entry that carries the most common genes and DNA. The sample table records more than 600,000 distinct CDR3 sequences; approximately 25% of these occur just once. The ten largest make up roughly 9% of the sample. These data are also associated with another study on T cells of mothers and their children.

Sequenced input: blood. All receptors come from a boy aged 5-17 years in good health.

The chain is built from TRBV7-3 and TRBJ1-6, with 7 bases lining up with TRBD1. The CDR3 contains 17 residues. The J segment lost 6 bases and the V segment lost 0 bases, leaving 8 bases of the junction unmatched. The germline V gene encodes CDR1 SGHTA and CDR2 FQGTGA. CDR3 coding DNA: TGTGCCAGCAGCTTAACTCCACAGGGGTCCCTTAATTCACCCCTCCACTTT. It is translated as CASSLTPQGSLNSPLHF. The variable domain in full, with the rest retrieved from reference TRBV7-3 and TRBJ1-6, is GAGVSQTPSNKVTEKGKYVELRCDPISGHTALYWYRQSLGQGPEFLIYFQGTGAADDSGLPNDRFFAVRPEGSVSTLKIQRTERGDSAVYLCASSLTPQGSLNSPLHFGNGTRLTVT.

This clonotype showed up just a few times. This chain links TRBV5-1 with TRBJ2-1, with D possibly TRBD1 on 6 matching bases. With 4 bases removed from V and 8 bases from J, the gap between germline ends came to 16 bases. CDR1 and CDR2 from the germline V gene are SGHRS and YFSETQ. The CDR3 is 14 amino acids. In DNA form, the CDR3 reads TGCGCCAGCAGCGGGGGCGTTCCGACCCATGAGCAGTTCTTC. It yields the protein CASSGGVPTHEQFF. The whole variable domain, remainder taken from reference TRBV5-1 and TRBJ2-1, is KAGVTQTPRYLIKTRGQQVTLSCSPISGHRSVSWYQQTPGQGLQFLFEYFSETQRNKGNFPGRFSGRQFSNSRSEMNVSTLELGDSALYLCASSGGVPTHEQFFGPGTRLTVL.

This clonotype was counted between two and nine times. This sequence joins TRBV29-1 and TRBJ2-7, with a possible D match to TRBD1 (6 bases). This CDR3 spans 14 amino acids. V shed 0 bases and J shed 2 bases, with 11 bases lying between them. The germline V gene has CDR1 SQVTM and CDR2 ANQGSEA. The CDR3 coding sequence is TGCAGCGTTGAAGACCCAGGGGACCCCTACGAGCAGTACTTC. Protein product: CSVEDPGDPYEQYF.

CDR3 loop: CASSLSNQPRFF. CDR3 bases: TGTGCCAGCAGCTTAAGTAACCAGCCTCGGTTTTTT. This chain joins TRBV7-9 and TRBJ1-4; the D is unclear. The V gene lost 2 bases and the J gene lost 16 bases, with 14 bases spanning the gap. CDR1 is SEHNR and CDR2 is FQNEAQ in the germline V gene (reference sequence). The CDR3 is 12 amino acids.

The V gene is TRBV7-9, the J gene TRBJ1-2; TRBD1 matches at 7 bases. CDR1 is SEHNR, CDR2 FQNEAQ, per germline (reference sequence). CDR3 length: 14 residues. J gave up 1 base and V 5 bases, and 4 bases lay outside the gene matches. The CDR3, as DNA: TGTGCCAGCAGCGACCGGGACAGTAACTATGGCTACACCTTC. It codes for CASSDRDSNYGYTF.

This clonotype was seen more than once but under ten times. The chain recombines TRBV5-1 with TRBJ2-3; 9 bases agree with TRBD2. The CDR3 runs 16 residues. The germline gives CDR1 SGHRS, CDR2 YFSETQ. J lost 5 bases, V lost 0 bases, and 7 bases had no gene match. CDR3 sequence (DNA): TGCGCCAGCAGCTTGGGCCCAGCGGGGGGTCGAGATACGCAGTATTTT. It yields the protein CASSLGPAGGRDTQYF.